Shown below are 9 T cell receptor beta chains from a single sample sequenced in a study of T-cell reconstitution after alpha-beta-depleted transplantation in children. Unique molecular identifiers were used to barcode this TCRbeta library. TCRdb re-derived calls from the PCR reads in MiXCR, one entry per CDR3 protein. This sample carries about 420,000 distinct CDR3 sequences, around 15% of them seen once, and the ten largest clones take 25% to 35%. Sequenced here: PBMCs, mostly from graft donor cells, sampled 360 days after TCRalphabeta/CD19-depleted stem cell transplant. These receptors came from a boy under two years old who had a stem cell transplant for Wiskott-Aldrich syndrome, so the T cells may come from the graft donor.

The chain combines TRBV4-2 with TRBJ2-2; 13 nucleotides match TRBD2. The CDR3 is 19 residues long. V trimming: 7 bases; J trimming: 4 bases; junction bases outside the gene matches: 15. Germline CDR1 is LGHNA and CDR2 is YNFKEQ. The CDR3 DNA follows: TGTGCCAGCACCGCAGGAACTAGACTAGCGGGGGGCTTCACCGGGGAGCTGTTTTTT. Translation gives CASTAGTRLAGGFTGELFF.

In its sample, this clonotype was seen many times. The CDR3 DNA is TGTGCCAGCAGTTTGGGACTAGCCTTCTACGAGCAGTACTTC. Its protein product is CASSLGLAFYEQYF. V and J are TRBV12-3 or TRBV12-4 and TRBJ2-7; the match to TRBD2 covers 9 bases. The CDR3 is 14 amino acids. Losses at the gene ends were 3 bases for V and 3 bases for J; bases not matched to a gene: 3.

This clonotype turned up a few times. This chain links TRBV12-3 or TRBV12-4 with TRBJ2-7; tentatively, D is TRBD2 (6 bases). V was pared by 6 bases and J by 6 bases, with 18 bases between. The CDR3 runs to 14 residues. The CDR3 sequence is CASSYGTPLGEQYF. The CDR3 coding sequence is TGTGCCAGCAGCTATGGGACTCCTTTAGGCGAGCAGTACTTC.

This clonotype was detected only a few times. The CDR3 coding sequence is TGTGCCAGCAGTTACACTTCTTACACTGAAGCTTTCTTT. As protein: CASSYTSYTEAFF. The V gene is TRBV6-6, the J gene TRBJ1-1; no firm D call. Germline V gene lookup returns CDR1 MNHNY and CDR2 SVGAGI (reference sequence). The V end was cut by 2 bases, the J end by 3 bases, with 7 bases between. The CDR3 has 13 residues.

This clonotype was seen a handful of times. The CDR3 loop is CASRFSTTDTQYF. CDR3 DNA: TGTGCCAGCCGCTTCTCGACCACAGATACGCAGTATTTT. The genes are TRBV12-3 or TRBV12-4 and TRBJ2-3; D ambiguous. The CDR3 runs to 13 residues. V lost 8 bases, J lost 2 bases, and 11 bases lay in between.

The chain recombines TRBV5-5 with TRBJ2-2, with unresolved D. This CDR3 is built from 12 residues. Looked up from germline, CDR1 is SGHKS and CDR2 is YYEKEE (reference sequence). V shed 0 bases and J shed 13 bases, with 10 bases lying between them. In nucleotides, the CDR3 is TGTGCCAGCAGCTTGGGGGGTTTTTCGCTGTTTTTT. It codes for CASSLGGFSLFF.

Here the CDR3 reads CASSLVTGGDGYTF. In DNA, the CDR3 is TGCGCCAGCAGCTTGGTGACAGGGGGAGATGGCTACACCTTC. The rearrangement joins TRBV5-1 to TRBJ1-2; 9 nucleotides align to TRBD1. The J segment lost 6 bases and the V segment lost 0 bases, leaving 3 bases of the junction unmatched. The CDR3 covers 14 residues. Germline lookup yields CDR1 SGHRS and CDR2 YFSETQ.

This clonotype was seen more than once but under ten times. The genes are TRBV7-2 and TRBJ2-2; D is uncertain. V lost 1 base, J lost 1 base, and 4 bases lay in between. This CDR3 spans 14 amino acids. In germline, CDR1 is SGHTA, CDR2 FQGNSA. CDR3 in DNA: TGTGCCAGCAGCTTAGTAATGAACACCGGGGAGCTGTTTTTT. Translating gives CASSLVMNTGELFF.

This clonotype was counted between two and nine times. The chain recombines TRBV5-1 with TRBJ2-4; 8 nucleotides agree with TRBD1. Trimming removed 0 bases from V and 7 bases from J; junction bases left unmatched: 0. The CDR3 loop spans 13 amino acids. The germline V gene encodes CDR1 SGHRS and CDR2 YFSETQ. In DNA form, the CDR3 reads TGCGCCAGCAGCTTGGACAGGGGGAACATTCAGTACTTC. Its translation: CASSLDRGNIQYF.